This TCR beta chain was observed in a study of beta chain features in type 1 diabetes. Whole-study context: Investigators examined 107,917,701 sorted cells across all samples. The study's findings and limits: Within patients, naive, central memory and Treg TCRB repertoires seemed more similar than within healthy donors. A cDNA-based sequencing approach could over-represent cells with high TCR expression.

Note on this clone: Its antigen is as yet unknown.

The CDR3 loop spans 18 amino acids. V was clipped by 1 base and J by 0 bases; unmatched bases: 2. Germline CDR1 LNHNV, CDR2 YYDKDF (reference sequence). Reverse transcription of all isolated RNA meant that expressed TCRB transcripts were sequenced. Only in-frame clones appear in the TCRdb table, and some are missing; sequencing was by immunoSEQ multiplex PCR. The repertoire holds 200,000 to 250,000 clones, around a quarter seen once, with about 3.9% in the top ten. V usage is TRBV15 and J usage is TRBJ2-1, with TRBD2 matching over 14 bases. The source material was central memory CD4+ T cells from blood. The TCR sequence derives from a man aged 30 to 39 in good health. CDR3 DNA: TGTGCCACCAGCAGAGTGGGGACTAGCGGGAGCTCCTACAATGAGCAGTTCTTC. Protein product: CATSRVGTSGSSYNEQFF.